The 16 T cell receptor beta chains below all came from one sample that was sequenced in a study of blood T cells in healthy people across ages. With a J-beta primer mix and a sample-barcoded 5' primer, a second PCR ran roughly 6 to 11 cycles. TCRdb re-called the 5' RACE reads with MiXCR, one entry per CDR3 protein. The sample has almost 550,000 distinct CDR3 sequences, approximately 25% seen once; the top ten hold around 10%. The sample was also reused in another study, on T cells of mothers and their children.

Specimen: blood. The receptor source for this set is a boy between 10 and 17 years old in good health.

As DNA, the CDR3 is TGTGCCAGCAGCCTGACTAGCGGAGATCCCTACGAGCAGTACTTC. This gives the protein CASSLTSGDPYEQYF. The chain has TRBV7-3 and TRBJ2-5; 9 nucleotides agree with TRBD2. TRBJ2-7 explains the end of the DNA better; the J call may be wrong. This CDR3 is 15 amino acids long. CDR1 is SGHTA and CDR2 is FQGTGA in the germline V gene.

This sequence joins TRBV12-3 or TRBV12-4 and TRBJ2-3; 8 nucleotides agree with TRBD1. V lost 6 bases, J lost 4 bases, and 18 bases stayed unmatched. The CDR3 consists of 18 residues. The CDR3 protein is CASSFTLAAGGWSDTQYF. DNA of the CDR3: TGTGCCAGCAGCTTCACCCTGGCTGCAGGGGGCTGGTCAGATACGCAGTATTTT.

The V gene is TRBV29-1, the J gene TRBJ2-7; 7 bases align to TRBD1. Germline-derived CDR1 and CDR2 are SQVTM and ANQGSEA. This CDR3 contains 12 residues. V lost 4 bases, J lost 4 bases, and 4 bases stayed unmatched. CDR3 in DNA: TGCAGCGTTGTAGGACAGGTATACGAGCAGTACTTC. Encoded protein: CSVVGQVYEQYF.

The chain joins TRBV9 to TRBJ2-5; 8 bases match TRBD1. The J call is uncertain, as TRBJ2-1 better fits the DNA end. The CDR3 has 15 residues. Germline V gives CDR1 SGDLS, CDR2 YYNGEE. The CDR3 is CASSAAIQGEREQFF. CDR3 DNA: TGTGCCAGCAGCGCAGCCATACAGGGGGAGCGTGAGCAGTTCTTC.

At least ten counts were recorded for this clonotype. V usage is TRBV6-5 and J usage is TRBJ1-1; the D gene is possibly TRBD1 (6 bases). Germline values: CDR1 MNHEY, CDR2 SVGAGI. The CDR3 spans 16 residues. V lost 0 bases and J 9 bases, leaving 20 bases between the germline ends. CDR3 nucleotide sequence: TGTGCCAGCAGTTACTCGCGTCATAAGGCAGGGGCTAAAGCTTTCTTT. Translated: CASSYSRHKAGAKAFF.

This chain joins TRBV20-1 and TRBJ2-1; TRBD2 aligns across 10 bases. V dropped 8 bases and J dropped 4; count of bases not matched to a gene: 8. The germline V gene encodes CDR1 DFQATT and CDR2 SNEGSKA (reference sequence). The CDR3 covers 14 residues. CDR3 bases: TGCAGTCCCCTCGGACTAGCGGAATACAATGAGCAGTTCTTC. Residues: CSPLGLAEYNEQFF.

The chain combines TRBV25-1 with TRBJ1-1; D remains unclear. V gave up 8 bases and J gave up 11 bases, with 18 bases separating them. CDR1 and CDR2 (germline): MGHDK, SYGVNS. The CDR3 covers 12 residues. The CDR3 region is CASGPPTSGAFF. CDR3 bases: TGTGCCAGCGGGCCACCCACCAGTGGGGCTTTCTTT.

The CDR3 region is CASDPGSNTGELFF. CDR3 DNA sequence: TGCGCCAGCGATCCGGGATCGAACACCGGGGAGCTGTTTTTT. The chain employs TRBV5-1 and TRBJ2-2; possibly TRBD2 for D (5 bases). This CDR3 is 14 amino acids long. The germline CDR1 and CDR2 sequences are SGHRS and YFSETQ. Trimming stripped 7 bases from V and 0 bases from J, with 10 bases between.

This chain's CDR3 is CASSQGRGDYGYTF. CDR3 coding DNA: TGTGCCAGCAGCCAAGGCAGGGGCGACTATGGCTACACCTTC. The chain couples TRBV3-1 to TRBJ1-2; D is possibly TRBD1 (6 bases). The CDR3 has 14 amino acids. Looked up from germline, CDR1 is LGHDT and CDR2 is YNNKEL (reference sequence). V was pared by 1 base and J by 3 bases, with 9 bases between.

The V and J genes are TRBV7-2 and TRBJ2-4; D is uncertain. The CDR3 runs 15 residues. The germline V gene has CDR1 SGHTA and CDR2 FQGNSA. The V end was cut by 4 bases, the J end by 5 bases, with 15 bases between. The CDR3: CASSSLETLQNIQYF. CDR3 in DNA: TGTGCCAGCAGCTCCCTAGAGACCCTACAAAACATTCAGTACTTC.

The chain combines TRBV10-3 with TRBJ2-5; tentatively, D is TRBD1 or TRBD2 (5 bases each). Germline CDR1 reads ENHRY; CDR2 reads SYGVKD. The CDR3 totals 16 residues. The V and J ends lost 4 bases and 4 bases respectively, with 19 bases between them. For the CDR3, the DNA is TGTGCCATCAGTGGGGCCCTCTCGGCTGGGGGAGAGACCCAGTACTTC. This sequence encodes CAISGALSAGGETQYF.

The chain uses TRBV5-6 and TRBJ2-1; TRBD1 matches at 9 bases. Germline V lookup: CDR1 SGHDT, CDR2 YYEEEE. CDR3 length: 13 amino acids. V was clipped by 3 bases and J by 8 bases; unmatched bases: 3. Here the CDR3 DNA reads TGTGCCAGCAGCTACGGACAGGGGCATGAGCAGTTCTTC. It translates to CASSYGQGHEQFF.

The chain joins TRBV20-1 to TRBJ1-5; D perhaps matches TRBD1 (6 bases). Germline values: CDR1 DFQATT, CDR2 SNEGSKA (reference sequence). This CDR3 has 14 residues. Trimming removed 6 bases at V and 9 bases at J, with 21 bases between. The CDR3 loop is CSAGAWGGGLPQHF. Here the CDR3 DNA reads TGCAGTGCGGGGGCGTGGGGGGGCGGTCTGCCCCAGCATTTT.

This clonotype has just a few counts. V is TRBV15 and J is TRBJ2-7; D is ambiguous. CDR1 and CDR2 from the germline V gene are LNHNV and YYDKDF (reference sequence). CDR3 length: 13 amino acids. Trimming cost V 1 base and J 6 bases, with 10 bases left between them. This chain's CDR3 is CATSRAPETEQYF. DNA of the CDR3: TGTGCCACCAGCAGAGCCCCGGAAACCGAGCAGTACTTC.

The V gene is TRBV28, the J gene TRBJ1-2; the match to TRBD1 covers 8 bases. This CDR3 is built from 13 residues. Trimming took 3 bases from V and 6 from J; bases not matched to a gene: 3. CDR1 is MDHEN, CDR2 SYDVKM, per germline. The CDR3 here is CASSFPGGDGYTF. The CDR3, as DNA: TGTGCCAGCAGTTTTCCAGGGGGCGATGGCTACACCTTC.

The rearrangement uses TRBV7-6 and TRBJ2-1; D ambiguous. The ends were cut back, 2 bases at V and 11 bases at J, with 10 bases in the middle. Germline V CDR1 and CDR2: SGHVS, FNYEAQ. The CDR3 is 12 residues long. CDR3 in DNA: TGTGCCAGCAGCTTATCTCGGTTACAGCAGTTCTTC. Translating gives CASSLSRLQQFF.